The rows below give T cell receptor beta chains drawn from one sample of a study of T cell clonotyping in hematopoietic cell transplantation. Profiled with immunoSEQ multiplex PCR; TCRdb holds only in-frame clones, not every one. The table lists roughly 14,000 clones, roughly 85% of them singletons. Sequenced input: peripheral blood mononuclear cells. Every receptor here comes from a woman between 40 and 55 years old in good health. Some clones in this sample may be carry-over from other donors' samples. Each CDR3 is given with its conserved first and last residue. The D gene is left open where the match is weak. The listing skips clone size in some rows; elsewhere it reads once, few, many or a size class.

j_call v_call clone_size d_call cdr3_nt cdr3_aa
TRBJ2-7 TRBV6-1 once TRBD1 TGTGCCAGCGGGGGACAGGGGGTCGCCTACGAGCAGTACTTC CASGGQGVAYEQYF
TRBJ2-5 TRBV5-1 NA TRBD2 TGCGCCAGCAGCAAAACTAGCGCTCAAGAGACCCAGTACTTC CASSKTSAQETQYF
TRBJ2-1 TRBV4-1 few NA TGCGCCAGCAGCCTCCGACAGGACCCCTACAATGAGCAGTTCTTC CASSLRQDPYNEQFF
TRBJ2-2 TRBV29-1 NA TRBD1 TGCAGCGGACAGGGATCCGGGGAGCTGTTTTTT CSGQGSGELFF
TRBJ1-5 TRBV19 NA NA TGTGCCAGTTCCCAACCGACAGGAGGCTATCAGCCCCAGCATTTT CASSQPTGGYQPQHF
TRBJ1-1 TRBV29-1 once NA TGCAGCGTTGAAGTTGGGGTTTTGAGGTCTGAAGCTTTCTTT CSVEVGVLRSEAFF
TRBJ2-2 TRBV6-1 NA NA TGTGCCGTTACCGGGTCCCCGGTAGCCGGGGAGCTGTTTTTT CAVTGSPVAGELFF
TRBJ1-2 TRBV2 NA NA TGTGCCAGCAGGGACACAGGGAACTATGGCTACACCTTC CASRDTGNYGYTF
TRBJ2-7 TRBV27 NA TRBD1 TGTGCCAGCAGTTTTGGGACAGATTACGAGCAGTACTTC CASSFGTDYEQYF
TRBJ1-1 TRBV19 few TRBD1 TGTGCCAGTAGTTTCGACAGGGGCGGCACTGAAGCTTTCTTT CASSFDRGGTEAFF
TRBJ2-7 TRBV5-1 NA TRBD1 TGCGCCAGCAGCCCGAAACAGGGGGCAACTTCCTACGAGCAGTACTTC CASSPKQGATSYEQYF
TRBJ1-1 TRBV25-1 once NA TGTGCCAGCAGTGAAATGAGGGGCCCTAACACTGAAGCTTTCTTT CASSEMRGPNTEAFF
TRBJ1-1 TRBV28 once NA TGTGCCAGCAGTTGGGGGGCTAGGAACACTGAAGCTTTCTTT CASSWGARNTEAFF
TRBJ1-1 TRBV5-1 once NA TGCGCCAGCAGCTTTGCCCAGGGTCGTAACACTGAAGCTTTCTTT CASSFAQGRNTEAFF
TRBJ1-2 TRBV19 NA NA TGTGCCAGTACCATAGGGGTATATGGCTACACCTTC CASTIGVYGYTF
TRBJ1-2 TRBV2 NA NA TGTGCCAGCAGTGAAGAGAGCTGGAAGAGGGCATATGGCTACACCTTC CASSEESWKRAYGYTF
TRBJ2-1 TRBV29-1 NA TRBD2 TGCAGCGTTGGGGTGGCTAGCGGGAGTAATGAGCAGTTCTTC CSVGVASGSNEQFF
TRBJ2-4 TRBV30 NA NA TGTGCCTGGAGTGTACCAGGATCCAAAAACATTCAGTACTTC CAWSVPGSKNIQYF
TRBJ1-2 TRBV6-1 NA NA TGTGCCAGCACCAGACCCGGCACTAAATATGGCTACACCTTC CASTRPGTKYGYTF
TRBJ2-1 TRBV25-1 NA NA TGTGCCAGCAGTGAATGGCTAAACTCGGATGAGCAGTTCTTC CASSEWLNSDEQFF